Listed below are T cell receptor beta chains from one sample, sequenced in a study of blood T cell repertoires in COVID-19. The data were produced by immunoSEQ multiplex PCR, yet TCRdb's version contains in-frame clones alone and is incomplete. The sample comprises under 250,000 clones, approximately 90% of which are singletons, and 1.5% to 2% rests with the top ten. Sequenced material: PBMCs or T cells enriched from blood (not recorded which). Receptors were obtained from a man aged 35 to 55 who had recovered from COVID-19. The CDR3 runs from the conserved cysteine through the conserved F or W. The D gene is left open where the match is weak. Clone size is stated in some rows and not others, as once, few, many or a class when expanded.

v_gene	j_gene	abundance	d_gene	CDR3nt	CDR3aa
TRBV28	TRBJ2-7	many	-	TGTGCCAGCAGCCCTTCAGGGTACGAGCAGTACTTC	CASSPSGYEQYF
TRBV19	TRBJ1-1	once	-	TGTGCCAGTAGTATAGGAGGGTTACCTGAAGCTTTCTTT	CASSIGGLPEAFF
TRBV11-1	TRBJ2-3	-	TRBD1	TGTGCCAGCAGCTCAGATCCGGGACAGTCAACAGATACGCAGTATTTT	CASSSDPGQSTDTQYF
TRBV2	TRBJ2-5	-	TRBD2	TGTGCCAGCACAGCGGGGGAGGTAGAGACCCAGTACTTC	CASTAGEVETQYF
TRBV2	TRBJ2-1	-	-	TGTGCCAGCAGTATTTCAGCGAGCTCCTACAATGAGCAGTTCTTC	CASSISASSYNEQFF
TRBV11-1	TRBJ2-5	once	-	TGTGCCAGCAGCCTACTGTTAGCGGAACCGGGGGAGACCCAGTACTTC	CASSLLLAEPGETQYF
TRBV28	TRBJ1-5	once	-	TGTGCCAGCAGTGCCGTCGAGGGATTTAGCAATCAGCCCCAGCATTTT	CASSAVEGFSNQPQHF
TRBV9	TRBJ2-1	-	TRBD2	TGTGCCAGCTCAATAGGGACTAGCGTTGTGGATGAGCAGTTCTTC	CASSIGTSVVDEQFF
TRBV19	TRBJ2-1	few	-	TGTGCCAGTAGTATTCTTACGAGCCATGAGCAGTTCTTC	CASSILTSHEQFF
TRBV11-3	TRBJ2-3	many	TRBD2	TGTGCCAGCAGCTTAGGGAGGCGGGAGGCCGAAGATACGCAGTATTTT	CASSLGRREAEDTQYF
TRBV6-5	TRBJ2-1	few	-	TGTGCCAGCAGTTACAGCGGCAACTCCTACAATGAGCAGTTCTTC	CASSYSGNSYNEQFF
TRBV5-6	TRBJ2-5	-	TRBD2	TGTGCCAGCAGCTTGGGTCTAGCGGGAGTGGAGACCCAGTACTTC	CASSLGLAGVETQYF
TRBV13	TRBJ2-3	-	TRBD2	TGTGCCAGCAGATGGACTAGCGGGATCACAGATACGCAGTATTTT	CASRWTSGITDTQYF
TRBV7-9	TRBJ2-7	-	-	TGTGCCAGCAGCTTTTCGGGGACCTACGAGCAGTACTTC	CASSFSGTYEQYF
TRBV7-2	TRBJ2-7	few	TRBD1	TGTGCCAGCAGCCGGGACAGGGAGGCTTACGAGCAGTACTTC	CASSRDREAYEQYF
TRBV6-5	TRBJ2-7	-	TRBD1	TGTGCCAGCAAGATCAGGGGGCTGTCCTACGAGCAGTACTTC	CASKIRGLSYEQYF
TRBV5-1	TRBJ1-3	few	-	TGCGCCAGCAGCTTGGGGGCAATCCTCGGAAACACCATATATTTT	CASSLGAILGNTIYF
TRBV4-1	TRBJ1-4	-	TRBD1	TGCGCCAGCAGCCAAGTAGGGACAGGGAATGAAAAACTGTTTTTT	CASSQVGTGNEKLFF
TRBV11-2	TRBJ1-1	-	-	TGTGCCAGCAGCTTAGACCTCCAGGGGAACACTGAAGCTTTCTTT	CASSLDLQGNTEAFF
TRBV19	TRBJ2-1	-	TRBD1	TGTGCCAGTAGTTCCCAGGACAGGGGGATTACCTATGAGCAGTTCTTC	CASSSQDRGITYEQFF
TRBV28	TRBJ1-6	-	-	TGTGCCAGCAGGCGACAGGTATATAATTCACCCCTCCACTTT	CASRRQVYNSPLHF
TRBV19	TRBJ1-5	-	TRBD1	TGTGCCAGTAGTAAGAAACAACCCGGGACAGGCTCGATCCAGCCCCAGCATTTT	CASSKKQPGTGSIQPQHF
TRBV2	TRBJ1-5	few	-	TGTGCCAGCAGTGTTTCGGACAATAGCAATCAGCCCCAGCATTTT	CASSVSDNSNQPQHF
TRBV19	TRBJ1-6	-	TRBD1	TGTGCCAGTAGCCATCTCGGACAGGACCTGCCCCTCCACTTT	CASSHLGQDLPLHF
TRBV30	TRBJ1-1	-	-	TGTGCCTGGAGGGCACCGCTGTGGGCTTTCTTT	CAWRAPLWAFF
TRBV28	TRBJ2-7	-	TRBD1	TGTGCCAGCCTGGACAGGATGTACTACGAGCAGTACTTC	CASLDRMYYEQYF
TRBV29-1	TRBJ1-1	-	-	TGCAGCGTTGGTCACAGGGAACGGGAAGCTTTCTTT	CSVGHREREAFF
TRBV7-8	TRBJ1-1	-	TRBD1	TGTGCCAGCAGCCGCCGGACAGGGGGTATGAACACTGAAGCTTTCTTT	CASSRRTGGMNTEAFF
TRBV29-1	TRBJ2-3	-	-	TGCAGCGTTGAACGCGGGACTAGCACAGATACGCAGTATTTT	CSVERGTSTDTQYF
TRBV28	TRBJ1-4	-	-	TGTGCCAGCGGTCTCGGGACTTTGGATGGGGAAAAACTGTTTTTT	CASGLGTLDGEKLFF
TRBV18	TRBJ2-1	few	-	TGTGCCAGCTCACTTCAATCAGGGCCACCCTACAATGAGCAGTTCTTC	CASSLQSGPPYNEQFF
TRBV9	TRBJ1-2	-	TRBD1	TGTGCCAGCAGCCCTGGGACAGGCTATGGCTACACCTTC	CASSPGTGYGYTF